Shown below are 7 T cell receptor beta chains from a single sample sequenced in a study of blood T cell repertoires in COVID-19. Sequenced by immunoSEQ multiplex PCR; TCRdb stores in-frame clones only, minus some. Among about 400,000 clones listed, over 75% were seen once. Sequencing was done on a sample of PBMCs or T cells enriched from blood (not recorded which). Receptors originate from a middle-aged woman with acute COVID-19.

The chain recombines TRBV4-2 with TRBJ2-3; tentative D call: TRBD2 (5 bases). The V and J ends lost 0 bases and 4 bases respectively, with 17 bases between them. Germline CDR1 and CDR2: LGHNA and YNFKEQ. The CDR3 totals 17 residues. DNA of the CDR3: TGTGCCAGCAGCCAAGATCGGGTAGCGTTGGGTCCAGATACGCAGTATTTT. Residues: CASSQDRVALGPDTQYF.

CDR3 coding DNA: TGTGCCAGCAGCCTCAGGACAGGGGGCGTCACTGAAGCTTTCTTT. It codes for CASSLRTGGVTEAFF. V gene TRBV3-1 (or the pseudogene TRBV3-2) combines with J gene TRBJ1-1; 11 positions agree with TRBD1. V shed 4 bases, J shed 4 bases, and the junction held 5 bases outside the gene matches. Germline V gene lookup returns CDR1 LGHDT and CDR2 YNNKEL (reference sequence). The CDR3 is 15 amino acids.

In its sample, this clone was seen once. The chain joins TRBV7-9 to TRBJ2-6; tentative D call: TRBD1 (5 bases). Trimming left V 11 bases short and J 0 bases short, with 14 bases between. The CDR3 is made up of 15 amino acids. The germline CDR1 and CDR2 sequences are SEHNR and FQNEAQ (reference sequence). The CDR3 DNA reads as TGTGCCCTCAGGGTAACCCACTCTGGGGCCAACGTCCTGACTTTC. Protein sequence: CALRVTHSGANVLTF.

The CDR3 region has the DNA TGTGCCAGCAGCTCTACTAGATGGGGTAGGCGGTCCTACGAGCAGTACTTC. Translated, it gives CASSSTRWGRRSYEQYF. V is TRBV11-2 and J is TRBJ2-7; tentative D call: TRBD2 (5 bases). Per the germline V gene, CDR1 is SGHAT and CDR2 is FQNNGV. The CDR3 runs 17 residues. V was trimmed by 4 bases and J by 1 base, leaving 20 bases between them.

The chain employs TRBV9 and TRBJ1-6, with 7 bases aligning to TRBD1. J gave up 5 bases and V 0 bases, and 8 bases lay outside the gene matches. Germline V CDR1 and CDR2: SGDLS, YYNGEE. The CDR3 is 17 amino acids. CDR3 DNA sequence: TGTGCCAGCAGCGTAGTAGGGGGCAACTATAATAATTCACCCCTCCACTTT. This translates into CASSVVGGNYNNSPLHF. The variable domain in full, with the rest retrieved from reference TRBV9 and TRBJ1-6, is DSGVTQTPKHLITATGQRVTLRCSPRSGDLSVYWYQQSLDQGLQFLIQYYNGEERAKGNILERFSAQQFPDLHSELNLSSLELGDSALYFCASSVVGGNYNNSPLHFGNGTRLTVT.

This chain joins TRBV10-3 and TRBJ2-1; the match to TRBD2 covers 9 bases. Germline assignment: CDR1 ENHRY and CDR2 SYGVKD. J was trimmed by 5 bases and V by 3 bases; bases with no gene match: 11. There are 17 residues in the CDR3. For the CDR3, the DNA is TGTGCCATCAGTGACCCAGGTCGAGCGGGGGGCGACAATGAGCAGTTCTTC. Amino acids: CAISDPGRAGGDNEQFF.

This chain links TRBV30 with TRBJ1-1; TRBD1 aligns across 7 bases. The CDR3 sequence is 14 residues long. V lost 3 bases, J lost 2 bases, and 6 bases stayed unmatched. Per germline, CDR1 GTSNPN and CDR2 SVGIG (reference sequence). The CDR3 region is CAWRTGMGNTEAFF. The CDR3 nucleotides read TGTGCCTGGAGGACAGGGATGGGAAACACTGAAGCTTTCTTT.